The 18 T cell receptor beta chains reported below all come from one sample, sequenced in a study of T cell responses to AZD1222 COVID-19 vaccine. Repertoires were generated with immunoSEQ multiplex PCR, while TCRdb's copy carries only in-frame clones and drops some. The sample lists 150,000 or so clones; about 88% were seen once. This specimen was peripheral blood, taken on day 0 of AZD1222 vaccination. All receptors derive from an adult in good health.

The V and J genes are TRBV5-1 and TRBJ1-2, with 10 bases lining up with TRBD1. The trim removed 2 bases at V and 7 bases at J, leaving 11 bases unmatched. The CDR3 has 16 residues. The germline CDR1 and CDR2 sequences are SGHRS and YFSETQ. The CDR3 is CASSLDRQGASSGYTF. DNA of the CDR3: TGCGCCAGCAGCTTAGACCGACAGGGGGCCTCTAGTGGCTACACCTTC.

Regarding this clone: The same CDR3 is also encoded by other DNA sequences in this sample. The chain uses TRBV7-2 and TRBJ2-1; 8 positions match TRBD1. Germline assignment: CDR1 SGHTA and CDR2 FQGNSA. The CDR3 loop spans 15 amino acids. V was clipped by 1 base and J by 4 bases; unmatched bases: 3. CDR3 bases: TGTGCCAGCAGCTTAGGGACAGGGCCTTACAATGAGCAGTTCTTC. Translating gives CASSLGTGPYNEQFF.

In its sample, this clone was seen a few times. The V gene is TRBV28, the J gene TRBJ1-6; 8 bases are shared with TRBD1. The CDR3 loop spans 15 amino acids. Unmatched junction bases numbered 14, after V lost 10 bases and J lost 9 bases. The germline gives CDR1 MDHEN, CDR2 SYDVKM. The CDR3 loop reads CATPVGGTGASPLHF. For the CDR3, the DNA is TGTGCCACCCCAGTGGGGGGGACAGGAGCTTCACCCCTCCACTTT.

This clone was picked up one time. This rearrangement joins TRBV5-4 to TRBJ1-2; TRBD1 aligns across 7 bases. This CDR3 spans 14 amino acids. Germline values: CDR1 SGHNT, CDR2 YYREEE (reference sequence). V dropped 2 bases and J dropped 3; count of bases not matched to a gene: 4. CDR3 in DNA: TGTGCCAGCAGCTTTGAAGACAGGGACTATGGCTACACCTTC. Its translation is CASSFEDRDYGYTF. The whole variable domain, filled in from reference TRBV5-4 and TRBJ1-2, reads ETGVTQSPTHLIKTRGQQVTLRCSSQSGHNTVSWYQQALGQGPQFIFQYYREEENGRGNFPPRFSGLQFPNYSSELNVNALELDDSALYLCASSFEDRDYGYTFGSGTRLTVV.

This clone was counted once. The rearrangement joins TRBV28 to TRBJ1-1; D is ambiguous. CDR3 length equals 14 residues. The V end lost 1 base, the J end lost 4 bases, and 10 bases lay between the germline ends. Germline values: CDR1 MDHEN, CDR2 SYDVKM. The CDR3 loop is CASSLLKPSTEAFF. CDR3 sequence (DNA): TGTGCCAGCAGTTTATTAAAGCCGAGCACTGAAGCTTTCTTT.

V is TRBV7-3 and J is TRBJ1-6, with D perhaps TRBD1 (5 bases). Germline assignment: CDR1 SGHTA and CDR2 FQGTGA. V was shortened by 7 bases and J by 9 bases, with 16 bases between the two germline ends. CDR3 size: 14 residues. CDR3 residues: CASTDGGSASPLHF. CDR3 bases: TGTGCCAGCACCGACGGGGGATCAGCTTCACCCCTCCACTTT.

The rearrangement uses TRBV27 and TRBJ2-7; D perhaps matches TRBD2 (6 bases). CDR1 and CDR2 from the germline V gene are MNHEY and SMNVEV (reference sequence). V was shortened by 4 bases and J by 2 bases, with 15 bases between the two germline ends. CDR3 length equals 15 residues. CDR3 sequence reads: CASSSPPGGTYEQYF. CDR3 nucleotides: TGTGCCAGCAGTTCCCCGCCGGGCGGGACCTACGAGCAGTACTTC.

This chain joins TRBV7-8 and TRBJ1-1; the D gene is possibly TRBD1 (5 bases). Trimming stripped 5 bases from V and 8 bases from J, with 12 bases between. The CDR3 consists of 12 residues. Germline V gene lookup returns CDR1 SGHVS and CDR2 FQNEAQ. The CDR3 coding sequence is TGTGCCAGCAGCCCGGGGGTTCCGGAAGCTTTCTTT. Translated: CASSPGVPEAFF.

This chain uses TRBV27 with TRBJ2-2, with 9 bases identical to TRBD1. The CDR3 runs 14 residues. The germline gives CDR1 MNHEY, CDR2 SMNVEV (reference sequence). The junction had 6 bases not matched to a gene; V was cut back by 8 bases and J by 5 bases. The CDR3 protein is CASLSGQGTGELFF. The CDR3 DNA reads as TGTGCCAGCTTATCGGGACAGGGAACCGGGGAGCTGTTTTTT.

This chain connects TRBV2 to TRBJ1-2, with D uncertain. Trimming stripped 4 bases from V and 0 bases from J, with 6 bases between. The CDR3 totals 13 residues. Germline V lookup: CDR1 SNHLY, CDR2 FYNNEI. Written as DNA, the CDR3 is TGTGCCAGCAGTGGAGATACTAACTATGGCTACACCTTC. It is translated as CASSGDTNYGYTF.

CDR3 loop: CASRGPGVQFF. The CDR3 DNA sequence: TGTGCCAGCAGAGGACCCGGTGTGCAGTTCTTC. This sequence joins TRBV6-5 and TRBJ2-1; D gene unclear. Deletions cut 6 bases from V and 12 bases from J, with 12 bases between. Germline lookup yields CDR1 MNHEY and CDR2 SVGAGI. The CDR3 sequence is 11 residues long.

The V gene is TRBV24-1, the J gene TRBJ2-3, with D tentatively TRBD2 (5 bases). The CDR3 sequence is 12 residues long. Germline lookup yields CDR1 KGHDR and CDR2 SFDVKD. Trimming left V 6 bases short and J 3 bases short, with 6 bases between. As DNA, the CDR3 is TGTGCCACCAGTTCGGGAACAGATACGCAGTATTTT. Translation gives CATSSGTDTQYF.

This chain links TRBV18 with TRBJ1-1; weak D call: TRBD1 (5 bases). Trimming took 4 bases from V and 8 from J, leaving 17 bases between them. The germline V gene encodes CDR1 KGHSH and CDR2 LQKENI. This CDR3 spans 14 amino acids. The chain's CDR3 is CASSRDQGASEAFF. The CDR3 bases are TGTGCCAGCTCACGAGATCAAGGGGCGTCGGAAGCTTTCTTT. Full variable domain (rest looked up from reference TRBV18 and TRBJ1-1): NAGVMQNPRHLVRRRGQEARLRCSPMKGHSHVYWYRQLPEEGLKFMVYLQKENIIDESGMPKERFSAEFPKEGPSILRIQQVVRGDSAAYFCASSRDQGASEAFFGQGTRLTVV.

This clone occurred a few times. The V and J genes are TRBV5-5 and TRBJ1-5; perhaps TRBD1 as D (6 bases). The CDR3 extends over 18 amino acids. CDR1 SGHKS and CDR2 YYEKEE come from the germline V gene (reference sequence). The V end was cut by 4 bases, the J end by 0 bases, with 20 bases between. The CDR3 here is CASSVSIGTTSSNQPQHF. CDR3 DNA sequence: TGTGCCAGCAGCGTTTCCATCGGGACAACCAGTAGCAATCAGCCCCAGCATTTT.

The rearrangement joins TRBV30 to TRBJ1-5; the D is unclear. This CDR3 has 14 residues. Germline assignment: CDR1 GTSNPN and CDR2 SVGIG (reference sequence). V lost 0 bases and J lost 5, with 11 bases in between. The CDR3 bases are TGTGCCTGGAGTGTTGTCGGGCTTCATCAGCCCCAGCATTTT. It specifies CAWSVVGLHQPQHF.

The V gene is TRBV28, the J gene TRBJ2-7, with 8 bases matching TRBD1. Germline V gives CDR1 MDHEN, CDR2 SYDVKM. CDR3 length: 13 residues. V trimming: 6 bases; J trimming: 3 bases; junction bases outside the gene matches: 4. The CDR3 DNA follows: TGTGCCAGCAGCACGGGACAGGACTACGAGCAGTACTTC. Translation: CASSTGQDYEQYF.

The V and J genes are TRBV7-2 and TRBJ1-5, with 8 bases fitting TRBD1. CDR3 length equals 14 residues. CDR1 and CDR2 from the germline V gene are SGHTA and FQGNSA. Losses at the gene ends were 4 bases for V and 6 bases for J; bases not matched to a gene: 5. The CDR3 bases are TGTGCCAGCAGCTCATCACAGGGGGTTCAGCCCCAGCATTTT. This gives the protein CASSSSQGVQPQHF. Supplemented by reference TRBV7-2 and TRBJ1-5, the full variable domain reads GAGVSQSPSNKVTEKGKDVELRCDPISGHTALYWYRQSLGQGLEFLIYFQGNSAPDKSGLPSDRFSAERTGGSVSTLTIQRTQQEDSAVYLCASSSSQGVQPQHFGDGTRLSIL.

The chain uses TRBV2 and TRBJ2-7; D is uncertain. Germline CDR1 reads SNHLY; CDR2 reads FYNNEI. Trimming stripped 7 bases from V and 1 base from J, with 20 bases between. The CDR3 length is 16 residues. The CDR3 region has the DNA TGTGCCAGCAATCTCCAGCCGGTAGGCTTATCCTACGAGCAGTACTTC. It translates to CASNLQPVGLSYEQYF.